Sequencing of this T cell receptor beta chain was carried out in a study of blood T cell repertoires in COVID-19. The wider study: Sample material is recorded as cDNA or gDNA derived from T cells, B-cell-depleted T cells, or PBMCs.

Authors' analysis steps: It was from reference gene primer amplification that nucleated cell counts were estimated. Produced via immunoSEQ multiplex PCR; TCRdb's table is partial and in-frame only. V, J and clone size were drawn from that table, and D and trimming were deduced from the DNA. Of 200,000 to 250,000 clones listed, 82% are singletons. Material for sequencing was peripheral blood. The clonotype originates from a woman aged 40-49 years with acute or convalescent COVID-19.

In DNA, the CDR3 is TGTGCCAGCAGCCCGACGGTTAGCGGGGCCCACAATGAGCAGTTCTTC. This encodes CASSPTVSGAHNEQFF. The rearrangement joins TRBV7-8 to TRBJ2-1; 8 nucleotides line up with TRBD2. V was clipped by 5 bases and J by 5 bases; unmatched bases: 11. From germline, CDR1 is SGHVS and CDR2 FQNEAQ. CDR3 length equals 16 residues.